This TCR beta chain came from a study of T cell responses to AZD1222 COVID-19 vaccine. Data came from immunoSEQ multiplex PCR; TCRdb stores just in-frame clones and leaves some out. The repertoire includes 200,000 to 250,000 clones, roughly 94% of them detected once, and about 1.5% sits in the top ten. Study conclusions and caveats: Donors were largely white British and mainly female; clonal diversity was possibly underestimated. As reported, nearly half of all spike-specific TCRs target variant regions that are unmutated.

On this clone itself: Its matching antigen is unknown.

The sample in question was peripheral blood, obtained 28 days after the second dose of the MenACWY control vaccine. The receptor comes from an adult who received the MenACWY meningococcal vaccine as a control.

CDR3 loop: CASSEGDITLYEQYF. The CDR3 bases are TGTGCCAGCAGTGAAGGAGACATAACCCTCTACGAGCAGTACTTC. The chain combines TRBV25-1 with TRBJ2-7, with D uncertain. V was shortened by 2 bases and J by 3 bases, with 14 bases between the two germline ends. Germline V CDR1 and CDR2: MGHDK, SYGVNS. The CDR3 spans 15 residues.